The clone carrying this TCR beta chain was counted only a few times. Its target is not known. The record originates from a study of T cells after yellow fever vaccination. Study-wide background: Low-cell-number fractions were prepared with SMART-Seq v4 Ultra Low Input.

V gave up 2 bases and J gave up 5 bases; unmatched junction bases: 7. The CDR3 totals 15 residues. The 5'RACE template-switching step produced TCR cDNA and added a universal primer site and UMIs. MiXCR was run by TCRdb on the 5' RACE reads, yielding one entry per CDR3 protein. This repertoire shows some 300,000 distinct CDR3 sequences, around 8.1% found once; its top ten account for around 17%. Study results and caveats: Once the booster was given, most primary-vaccination clones reappeared, at approximately 97% for CD4 and more than 85% for CD8.

V usage is TRBV12-3 or TRBV12-4 and J usage is TRBJ2-5, with 8 bases identical to TRBD2. The sequence derives from a man younger than 35 who received the YFV17D yellow fever vaccine. Source: PBMCs, taken roughly 46 days after the first yellow fever vaccination. The CDR3 sequence is CASSLLTGGQETQYF. The DNA of the CDR3 is TGTGCCAGCAGTTTATTGACGGGGGGGCAGGAGACCCAGTACTTC.